This record covers a single T cell receptor (beta chain). What it binds is not known. This sample was included in a study of radiation and T cells in renal cell carcinoma. Turning to the study itself: Nephrectomy followed 15 Gy stereotactic body radiation by 4 weeks. Study-wide results and limits: From baseline, blood top tumor clonotypes peaked at 2 weeks post-radiation. Pretreatment tumor biopsies were lacking, so baseline clonotypes are unknown.

Time point given: baseline pretreatment blood. Indicated treatment: 15 Gy SBRT to primary tumor, nephrectomy 4 weeks later. Clear cell pathology was present in this patient's renal cell carcinoma. V shed 3 bases and J shed 4 bases, with 12 bases lying between them. The CDR3 has 14 amino acids. Germline-derived CDR1 and CDR2 are LNHDA and SQIVND (reference sequence). Measured with immunoSEQ multiplex PCR; TCRdb has only the in-frame clones, and not every one. The sample holds roughly 100,000 clones; 82% are singletons and the top ten take approximately 6.4%. The chain carries TRBV19 and TRBJ1-1, with no clear D. Source: blood, taken from a patient whose treatment included radiotherapy and nephrectomy. The TCR comes from a man in his 60s with renal cell carcinoma. The CDR3 spells CASSIPGQSTEAFF. The DNA of the CDR3 is TGTGCCAGTAGTATTCCGGGCCAGAGCACTGAAGCTTTCTTT.